This T cell receptor beta chain was observed in a study of cytomegalovirus exposure and HLA in healthy donors. Measured with immunoSEQ multiplex PCR; TCRdb has only the in-frame clones, and not every one. The profile shows 150,000 to 200,000 clones, more than 75% of them singletons. As for this clone: Antigen unknown.

The V gene end was trimmed by 2 bases and the J gene end by 3 bases; junction bases not matched to a gene: 5. CDR3 length equals 14 residues. Germline CDR1 and CDR2: GTSNPN and SVGIG (reference sequence). Study-wide results and caveats: Usually a TCR sequence was rare, but some public TCRs were found in many donors. The study recorded 164 TCR beta chains that were cytomegalovirus-associated. Confirmation in vitro established that a few CMV-associated chains were specific for CMV antigens. Per published reports, the classifier diagnosed cytomegalovirus status with high specificity and sensitivity.

This TCR was sampled from a man between 18 and 35 years old in good health and CMV-seropositive. Sequencing was performed on PBMCs. The chain has TRBV30 and TRBJ2-7; TRBD2 agrees at 9 bases. The CDR3 DNA reads as TGTGCCTGGAGTCCTAGCGGGACCCTCTACGAGCAGTACTTC. This sequence encodes CAWSPSGTLYEQYF.